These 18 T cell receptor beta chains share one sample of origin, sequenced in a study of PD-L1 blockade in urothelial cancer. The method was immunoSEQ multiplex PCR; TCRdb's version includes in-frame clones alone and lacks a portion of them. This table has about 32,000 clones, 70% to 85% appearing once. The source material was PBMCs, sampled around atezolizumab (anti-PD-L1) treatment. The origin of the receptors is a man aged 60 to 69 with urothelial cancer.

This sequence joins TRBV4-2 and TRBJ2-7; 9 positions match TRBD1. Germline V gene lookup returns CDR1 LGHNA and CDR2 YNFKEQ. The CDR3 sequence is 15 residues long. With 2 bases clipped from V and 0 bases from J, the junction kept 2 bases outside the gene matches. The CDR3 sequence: CASSQRTGASYEQYF. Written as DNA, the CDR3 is TGTGCCAGCAGCCAACGGACAGGGGCCTCCTACGAGCAGTACTTC.

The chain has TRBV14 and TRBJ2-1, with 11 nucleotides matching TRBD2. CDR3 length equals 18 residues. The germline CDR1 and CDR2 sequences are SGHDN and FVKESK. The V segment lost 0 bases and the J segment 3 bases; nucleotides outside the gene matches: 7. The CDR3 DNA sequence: TGTGCCAGCAGCCAAGATAAGGCTAGCGGGGGGTTCTACAATGAGCAGTTCTTC. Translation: CASSQDKASGGFYNEQFF.

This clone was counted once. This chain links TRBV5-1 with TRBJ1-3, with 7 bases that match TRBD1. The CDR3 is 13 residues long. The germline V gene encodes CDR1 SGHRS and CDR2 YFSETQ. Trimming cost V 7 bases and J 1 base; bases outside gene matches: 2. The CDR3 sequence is CASSTGSGNTIYF. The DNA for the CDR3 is TGCGCCAGCTCGACAGGGTCTGGAAACACCATATATTTT. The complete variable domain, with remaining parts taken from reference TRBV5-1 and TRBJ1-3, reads KAGVTQTPRYLIKTRGQQVTLSCSPISGHRSVSWYQQTPGQGLQFLFEYFSETQRNKGNFPGRFSGRQFSNSRSEMNVSTLELGDSALYLCASSTGSGNTIYFGEGSWLTVV.

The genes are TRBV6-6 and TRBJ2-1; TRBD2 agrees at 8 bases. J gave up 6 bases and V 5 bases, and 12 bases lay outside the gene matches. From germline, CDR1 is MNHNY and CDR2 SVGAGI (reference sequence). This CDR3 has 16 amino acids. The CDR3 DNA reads TGTGCCAGCAGTCGCGCCCTCTCCAGCGGGAGCAATGAGCAGTTCTTC. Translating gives CASSRALSSGSNEQFF.

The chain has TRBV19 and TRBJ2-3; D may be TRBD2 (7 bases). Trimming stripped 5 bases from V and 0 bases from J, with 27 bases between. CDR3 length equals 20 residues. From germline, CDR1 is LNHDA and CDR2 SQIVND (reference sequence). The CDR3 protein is CASSPPRGQYGGFSTDTQYF. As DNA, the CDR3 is TGTGCCAGTAGTCCTCCGCGAGGACAGTACGGGGGGTTCAGCACAGATACGCAGTATTTT.

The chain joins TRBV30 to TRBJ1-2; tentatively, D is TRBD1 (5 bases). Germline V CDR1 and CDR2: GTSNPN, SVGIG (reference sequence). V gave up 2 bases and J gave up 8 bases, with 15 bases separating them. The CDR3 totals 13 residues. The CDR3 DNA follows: TGTGCCTGGAGTATGGGTGGGGGAGGCGGCTACACCTTC. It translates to CAWSMGGGGGYTF.

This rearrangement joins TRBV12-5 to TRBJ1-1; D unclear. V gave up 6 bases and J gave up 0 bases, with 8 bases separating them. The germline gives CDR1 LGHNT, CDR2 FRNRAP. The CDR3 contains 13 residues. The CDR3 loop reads CASGLYMNTEAFF. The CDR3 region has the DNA TGTGCTAGTGGCCTATATATGAACACTGAAGCTTTCTTT.

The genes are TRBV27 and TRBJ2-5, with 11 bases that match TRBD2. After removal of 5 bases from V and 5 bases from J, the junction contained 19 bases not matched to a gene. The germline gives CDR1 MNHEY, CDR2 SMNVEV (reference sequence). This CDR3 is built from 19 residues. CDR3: CASSPRLAVAGGPRETQYF. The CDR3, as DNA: TGTGCCAGCAGTCCCCGACTGGCAGTAGCGGGAGGGCCCAGGGAGACCCAGTACTTC.

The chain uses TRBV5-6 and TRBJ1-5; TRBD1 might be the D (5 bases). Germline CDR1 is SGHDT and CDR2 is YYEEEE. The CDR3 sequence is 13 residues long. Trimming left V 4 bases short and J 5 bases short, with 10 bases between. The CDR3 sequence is CASSDRPYQPQHF. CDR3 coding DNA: TGTGCCAGCAGCGACAGACCCTATCAGCCCCAGCATTTT.

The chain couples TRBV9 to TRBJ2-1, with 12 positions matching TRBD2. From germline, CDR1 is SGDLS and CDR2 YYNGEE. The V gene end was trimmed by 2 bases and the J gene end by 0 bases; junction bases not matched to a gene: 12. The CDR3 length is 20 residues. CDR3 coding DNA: TGTGCCAGCAGCGTGGCGGTTCTAGCGGGGGGGCGGTCCTCCTACAATGAGCAGTTCTTC. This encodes CASSVAVLAGGRSSYNEQFF. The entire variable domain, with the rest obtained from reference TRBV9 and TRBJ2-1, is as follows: DSGVTQTPKHLITATGQRVTLRCSPRSGDLSVYWYQQSLDQGLQFLIQYYNGEERAKGNILERFSAQQFPDLHSELNLSSLELGDSALYFCASSVAVLAGGRSSYNEQFFGPGTRLTVL.

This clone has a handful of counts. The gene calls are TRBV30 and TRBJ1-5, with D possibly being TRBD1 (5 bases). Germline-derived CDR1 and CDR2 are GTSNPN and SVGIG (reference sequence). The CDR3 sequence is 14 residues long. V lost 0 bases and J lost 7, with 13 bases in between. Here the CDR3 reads CAWSVSGRVQPQHF. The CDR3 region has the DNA TGTGCCTGGAGTGTATCGGGCAGGGTCCAGCCCCAGCATTTT.

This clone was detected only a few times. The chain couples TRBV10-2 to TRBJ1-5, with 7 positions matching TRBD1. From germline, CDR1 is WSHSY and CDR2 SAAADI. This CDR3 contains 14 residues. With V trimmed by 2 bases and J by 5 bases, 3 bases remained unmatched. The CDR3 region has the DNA TGCGCCAGCAGTGAGACAGGGGTGGATCAGCCCCAGCATTTT. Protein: CASSETGVDQPQHF.

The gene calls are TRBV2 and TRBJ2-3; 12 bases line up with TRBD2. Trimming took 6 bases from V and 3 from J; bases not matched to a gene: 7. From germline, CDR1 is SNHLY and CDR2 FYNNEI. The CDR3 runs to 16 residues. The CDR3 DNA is TGTGCCAGCAGAAAGACTAGCGGGAGTGGTACAGATACGCAGTATTTT. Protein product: CASRKTSGSGTDTQYF.

The CDR3 sequence: CASRYLQGGGYTF. CDR3 nucleotide sequence: TGTGCCAGCAGATACCTACAAGGGGGTGGCTACACCTTC. This sequence joins TRBV2 and TRBJ1-2; tentative D call: TRBD1 (6 bases). V was clipped by 6 bases and J by 7 bases, with 15 bases between them. This CDR3 comprises 13 residues. From germline, CDR1 is SNHLY and CDR2 FYNNEI.

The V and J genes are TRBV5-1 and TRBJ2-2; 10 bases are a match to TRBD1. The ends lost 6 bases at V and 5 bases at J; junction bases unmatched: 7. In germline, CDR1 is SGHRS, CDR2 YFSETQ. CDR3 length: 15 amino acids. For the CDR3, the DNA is TGCGCCAGCACCCGTGACAGGGGGCGAACCGGGGAGCTGTTTTTT. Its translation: CASTRDRGRTGELFF.

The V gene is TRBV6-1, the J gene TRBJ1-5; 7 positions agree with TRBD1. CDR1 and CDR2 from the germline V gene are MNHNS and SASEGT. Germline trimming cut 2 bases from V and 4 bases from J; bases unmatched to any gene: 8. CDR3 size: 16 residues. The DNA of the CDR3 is TGTGCCAGCAGTGAATGGGGCAGGGGGGAAAATCAGCCCCAGCATTTT. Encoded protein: CASSEWGRGENQPQHF.

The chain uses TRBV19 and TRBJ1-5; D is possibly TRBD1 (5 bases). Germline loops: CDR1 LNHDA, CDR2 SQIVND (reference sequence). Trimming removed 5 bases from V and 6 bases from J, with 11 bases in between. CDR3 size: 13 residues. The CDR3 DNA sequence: TGTGCCAGTAGTTCGCAGGGAACTCAGCCCCAGCATTTT. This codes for CASSSQGTQPQHF.

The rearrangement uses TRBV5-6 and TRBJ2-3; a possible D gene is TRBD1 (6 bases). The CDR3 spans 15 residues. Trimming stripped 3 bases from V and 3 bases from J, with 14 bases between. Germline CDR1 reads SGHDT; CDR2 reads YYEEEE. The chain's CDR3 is CASSSGQLGTDTQYF. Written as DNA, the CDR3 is TGTGCCAGCAGCTCGGGACAACTAGGGACAGATACGCAGTATTTT.